A single T cell receptor beta chain is shown here with its context. This entry comes from a study of blood T cell repertoires in COVID-19. On the study more broadly: The cDNA or gDNA used as material had been derived from T cells, B-cell-depleted T cells, or PBMCs.

The CDR3 consists of 16 residues. Germline CDR1 is SGHTA and CDR2 is FQGNSA. Trimming left V 5 bases short and J 4 bases short, with 15 bases between. TCRdb's copy holds only in-frame clones and misses some; the assay was immunoSEQ multiplex PCR. The sample records about 400,000 clones, about 87% being singletons. This sequence joins TRBV7-2 and TRBJ2-6, with a possible D match to TRBD1 (6 bases). The sample consisted of peripheral blood. The origin of this receptor is a human donor in a cohort sampled during active COVID-19. The DNA of the CDR3 is TGTGCCAGCAGCGGTAACAGGGTACTGGGGGCCAACGTCCTGACTTTC. It yields the protein CASSGNRVLGANVLTF.